This TCR beta chain is drawn from a study of sequential checkpoint blockade in melanoma. Study overall: Patients were randomized 1:1 to nivolumab-then-ipilimumab or ipilimumab-then-nivolumab first-line. Each arm's sequence ended with maintenance nivolumab.

Treatment in this sample: randomized to nivolumab then ipilimumab (arm A) or the reverse (arm B). DNA-damaging chemotherapy had not been given to any patient beforehand. From thawed PBMCs, live CD3+CD8+ cells negative for CD19 and CD56 were sorted. Sequencing was performed with immunoSEQ multiplex PCR; in TCRdb, only in-frame clones are kept and a portion is missing. The sample has 15,000 to 20,000 clones; just under 75% are singletons. The germline CDR1 and CDR2 sequences are MNHNS and SASEGT. This CDR3 is 15 amino acids long. Trimming stripped 4 bases from V and 5 bases from J, with 15 bases between.

This specimen was CD8+ T cells sorted from blood (inferred from file names), taken from a patient given nivolumab and ipilimumab in sequence. This chain uses TRBV6-1 with TRBJ2-1, with a tentative D call TRBD2 (5 bases). The TCR sequence derives from a human donor with melanoma. CDR3: CASSGFQSGNNEQFF. CDR3 DNA: TGTGCCAGCAGTGGTTTCCAATCGGGGAACAATGAGCAGTTCTTC.